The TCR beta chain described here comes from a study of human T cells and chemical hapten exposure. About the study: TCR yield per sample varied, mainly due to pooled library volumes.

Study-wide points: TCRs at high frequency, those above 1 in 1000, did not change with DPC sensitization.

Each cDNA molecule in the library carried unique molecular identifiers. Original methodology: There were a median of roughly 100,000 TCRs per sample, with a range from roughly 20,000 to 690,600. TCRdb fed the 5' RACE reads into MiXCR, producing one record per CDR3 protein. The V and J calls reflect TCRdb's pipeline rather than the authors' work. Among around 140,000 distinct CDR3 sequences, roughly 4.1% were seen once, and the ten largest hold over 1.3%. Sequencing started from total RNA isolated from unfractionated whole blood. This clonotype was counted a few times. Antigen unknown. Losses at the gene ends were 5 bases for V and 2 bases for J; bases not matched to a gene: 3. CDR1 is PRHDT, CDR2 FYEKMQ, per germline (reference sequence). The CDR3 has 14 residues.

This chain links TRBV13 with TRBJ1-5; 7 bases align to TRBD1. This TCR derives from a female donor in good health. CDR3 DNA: TGTGCCAGCAGCCACGGACAGGGCAATCAGCCCCAGCATTTT. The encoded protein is CASSHGQGNQPQHF.